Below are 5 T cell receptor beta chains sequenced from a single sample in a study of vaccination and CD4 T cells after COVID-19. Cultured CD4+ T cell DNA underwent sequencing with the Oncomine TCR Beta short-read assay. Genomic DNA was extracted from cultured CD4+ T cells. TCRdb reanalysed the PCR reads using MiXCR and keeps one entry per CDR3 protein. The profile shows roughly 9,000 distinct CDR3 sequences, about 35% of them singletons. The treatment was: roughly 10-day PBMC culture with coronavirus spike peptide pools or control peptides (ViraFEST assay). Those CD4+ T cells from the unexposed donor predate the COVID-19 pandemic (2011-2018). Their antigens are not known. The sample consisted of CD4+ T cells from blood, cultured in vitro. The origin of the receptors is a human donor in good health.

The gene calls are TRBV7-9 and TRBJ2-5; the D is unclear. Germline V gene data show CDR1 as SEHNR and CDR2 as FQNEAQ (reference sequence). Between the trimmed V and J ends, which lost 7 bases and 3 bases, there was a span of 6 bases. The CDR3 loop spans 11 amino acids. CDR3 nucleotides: TGTGCCAGCACCCCCAAAGAGACCCAGTACTTC. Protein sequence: CASTPKETQYF.

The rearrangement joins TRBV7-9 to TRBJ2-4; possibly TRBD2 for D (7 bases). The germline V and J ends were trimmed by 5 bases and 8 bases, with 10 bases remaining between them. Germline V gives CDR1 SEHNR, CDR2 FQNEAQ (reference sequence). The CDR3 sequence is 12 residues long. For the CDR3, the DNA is TGTGCCAGCAGCGCGGGGGCCGACATTCAGTACTTC. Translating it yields CASSAGADIQYF.

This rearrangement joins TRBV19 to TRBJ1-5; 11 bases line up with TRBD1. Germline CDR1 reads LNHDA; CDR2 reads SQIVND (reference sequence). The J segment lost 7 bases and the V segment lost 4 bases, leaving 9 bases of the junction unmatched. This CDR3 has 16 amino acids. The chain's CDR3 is CASSTRTGGAFQPQHF. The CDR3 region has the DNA TGTGCCAGTAGTACCCGGACAGGGGGCGCCTTCCAGCCCCAGCATTTT.

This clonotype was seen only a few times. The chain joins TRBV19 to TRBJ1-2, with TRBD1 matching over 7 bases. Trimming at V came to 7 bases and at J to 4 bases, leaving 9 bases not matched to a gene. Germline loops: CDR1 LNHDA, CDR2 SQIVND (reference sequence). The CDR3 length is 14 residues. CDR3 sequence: CASTWTGIVYGYTF. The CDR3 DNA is TGTGCCAGTACCTGGACAGGAATTGTCTATGGCTACACCTTC.

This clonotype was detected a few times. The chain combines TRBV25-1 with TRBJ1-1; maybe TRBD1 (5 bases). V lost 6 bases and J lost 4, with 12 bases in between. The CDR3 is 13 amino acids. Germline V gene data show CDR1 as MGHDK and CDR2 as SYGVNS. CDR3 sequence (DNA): TGTGCCAGCAGGGGGCTAGTTGGCACTGAAGCTTTCTTT. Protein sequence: CASRGLVGTEAFF.